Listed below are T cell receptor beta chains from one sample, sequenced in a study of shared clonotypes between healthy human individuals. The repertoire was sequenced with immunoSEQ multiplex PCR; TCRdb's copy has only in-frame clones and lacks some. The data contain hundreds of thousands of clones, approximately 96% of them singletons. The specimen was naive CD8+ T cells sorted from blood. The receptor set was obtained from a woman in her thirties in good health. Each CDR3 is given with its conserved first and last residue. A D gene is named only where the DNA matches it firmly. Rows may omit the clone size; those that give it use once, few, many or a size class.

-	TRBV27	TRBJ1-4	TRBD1	CASSSEGQGGTNEKLFF	TGTGCCAGCAGTTCCGAAGGACAGGGTGGAACTAATGAAAAACTGTTTTTT
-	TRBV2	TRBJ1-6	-	CASTIRPRESPLHF	TGTGCCAGCACTATAAGACCGCGCGAATCACCCCTCCACTTT
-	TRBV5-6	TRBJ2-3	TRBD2	CASSSGTTSSDTQYF	TGTGCCAGCAGCTCCGGGACTACGAGCTCAGATACGCAGTATTTT
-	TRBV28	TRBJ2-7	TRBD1	CASSLDLGGRSYEQYF	TGTGCCAGCAGTTTGGATCTAGGGGGCAGGTCCTACGAGCAGTACTTC
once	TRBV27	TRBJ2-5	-	CASSLIGIPGETQYF	TGTGCCAGCAGTTTAATAGGGATTCCGGGGGAGACCCAGTACTTC
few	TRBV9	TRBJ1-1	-	CASSVMAGTSNTEAFF	TGTGCCAGCAGCGTAATGGCAGGAACCTCGAACACTGAAGCTTTCTTT
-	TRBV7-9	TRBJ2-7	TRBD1	CASAPGGDLYEQYF	TGTGCCAGCGCCCCAGGGGGCGACCTCTACGAGCAGTACTTC
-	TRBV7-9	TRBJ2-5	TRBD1	CASTAGPGGETQYF	TGTGCCAGCACGGCCGGACCAGGGGGAGAGACCCAGTACTTC
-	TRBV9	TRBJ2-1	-	CASSVDGHRRDEQFF	TGTGCCAGCAGCGTAGATGGCCACCGACGAGATGAGCAGTTCTTC
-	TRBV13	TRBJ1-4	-	CASSLGQGEGYEKLFF	TGTGCCAGCAGCTTAGGACAGGGAGAAGGGTATGAAAAACTGTTTTTT
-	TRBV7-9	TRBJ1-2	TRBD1	CASSLGTGPYGYTF	TGTGCCAGCAGCTTAGGGACAGGGCCCTATGGCTACACCTTC
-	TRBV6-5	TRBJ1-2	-	CASSYSILSSTGYTF	TGTGCCAGCAGTTACTCGATACTTTCCTCAACTGGCTACACCTTC
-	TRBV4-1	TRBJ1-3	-	CASSGLYGNTIYF	TGCGCCAGCTCAGGGTTATATGGAAACACCATATATTTT
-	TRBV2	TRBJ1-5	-	CASRDMANNQPQHF	TGTGCCAGCAGGGACATGGCTAACAATCAGCCCCAGCATTTT
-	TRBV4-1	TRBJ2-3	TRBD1	CASSRTGGADTQYF	TGCGCCAGCAGCCGGACAGGGGGCGCAGATACGCAGTATTTT
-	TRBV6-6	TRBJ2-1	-	CASMGSQTTTYNEQFF	TGTGCCAGCATGGGGTCACAGACAACTACCTACAATGAGCAGTTCTTC
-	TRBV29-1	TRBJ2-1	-	CSVPRLEGLYNEQFF	TGCAGCGTTCCACGACTGGAAGGGCTTTACAATGAGCAGTTCTTC
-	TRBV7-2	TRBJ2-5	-	CASSLDREETQYF	TGTGCCAGCAGCTTAGACAGAGAAGAGACCCAGTACTTC
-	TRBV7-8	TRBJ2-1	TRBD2	CASSALAGDYNEQFF	TGTGCCAGCAGCGCCTTAGCGGGAGATTACAATGAGCAGTTCTTC
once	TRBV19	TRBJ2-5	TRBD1	CASSDSGGLPRETQYF	TGTGCCAGTAGTGACTCAGGGGGCTTGCCTAGGGAGACCCAGTACTTC
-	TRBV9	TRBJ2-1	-	CASSAPLTRNEQFF	TGTGCCAGCAGCGCGCCCCTAACGCGGAATGAGCAGTTCTTC
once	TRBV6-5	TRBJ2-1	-	CASSYLAARGNEQFF	TGTGCCAGCAGTTACTTGGCGGCTAGGGGGAATGAGCAGTTCTTC
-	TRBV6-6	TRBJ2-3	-	CASSYTSSGSTDTQYF	TGTGCCAGCAGTTACACCTCCAGCGGGAGCACAGATACGCAGTATTTT
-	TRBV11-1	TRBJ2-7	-	CASSLEGEGFEQYF	TGTGCCAGCAGCTTAGAAGGCGAAGGGTTCGAGCAGTACTTC
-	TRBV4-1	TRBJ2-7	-	CASSQVAAENYEQYF	TGCGCCAGCAGCCAAGTTGCGGCGGAGAATTACGAGCAGTACTTC
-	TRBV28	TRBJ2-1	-	CASSPGPSSYNEQFF	TGTGCCAGCAGCCCGGGGCCCAGCTCCTACAATGAGCAGTTCTTC
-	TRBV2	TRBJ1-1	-	CASSEVWGAEAGDEAFF	TGTGCCAGCAGTGAAGTATGGGGGGCGGAGGCCGGAGATGAAGCTTTCTTT
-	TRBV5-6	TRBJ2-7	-	CASSLQGTYYEQYF	TGTGCCAGCAGCTTGCAGGGGACCTACTACGAGCAGTACTTC